This entry concerns a single T cell receptor (beta chain). The antigen remains unidentified. This sample was taken from a study of shared clonotypes between healthy human individuals. Study observations and caveats: In a handful of donors, about 5% of naive CD4 clonotypes appeared in common.

Libraries were prepared by immunoSEQ multiplex PCR; TCRdb keeps only in-frame clonotypes and omits some of them. The data show 650,000 to 800,000 clones, with about 91% seen just once and nearly 25% held by the top ten. Naivety among CD8 cells was defined by CD45RO negativity and positive CCR7 selection, thereby excluding terminally differentiated effector memory CD45RA+ cells. The sample consisted of naive CD8+ T cells sorted from blood. This TCR derives from a man under 40 in good health.

CDR3 residues: CASSFLGGTVTWTEAFF. The CDR3 DNA reads as TGTGCCAGTAGTTTCCTGGGGGGTACGGTAACTTGGACTGAAGCTTTCTTT. The chain is built from TRBV19 and TRBJ1-1; possibly TRBD1 for D (5 bases). The length of the CDR3 is 17 residues. The germline CDR1 and CDR2 sequences are LNHDA and SQIVND (reference sequence). The ends were cut back, 5 bases at V and 5 bases at J, with 24 bases in the middle.